Below are 24 T cell receptor beta chains sequenced from a single sample in a study of T cell repertoires in cytomegalovirus infection. From the reads, TCRdb called clonotypes with MiXCR, one entry per CDR3 protein. The data show over 300,000 distinct CDR3 sequences, 15% to 20% seen once. Sequencing was carried out using PBMCs. Receptor source: a human donor in good health (CMV status not recorded). Some clones in this sample may be carry-over from other donors' samples.

This clonotype was seen a handful of times. The DNA of the CDR3 is TGTGCCATCAGATCCGGGACAGGGGTGCGGGGGGCCAACGTCCTGACTTTC. Protein sequence: CAIRSGTGVRGANVLTF. The chain is built from TRBV10-3 and TRBJ2-6, with 10 bases that match TRBD1. CDR1 and CDR2 (germline): ENHRY, SYGVKD. CDR3 size: 17 residues. V shed 6 bases, J shed 4 bases, and the junction held 9 bases outside the gene matches.

The chain couples TRBV28 to TRBJ2-2; weak D call: TRBD1 (5 bases). Looked up from germline, CDR1 is MDHEN and CDR2 is SYDVKM. V lost 3 bases to trimming and J lost 7 bases, with 12 bases between them. This CDR3 comprises 14 residues. Here the CDR3 DNA reads TGTGCCAGCAGTTTCACCCAGGGTGGCGGGGAGCTGTTTTTT. This encodes CASSFTQGGGELFF.

The genes are TRBV6-2 or TRBV6-3 and TRBJ2-7, with 10 bases identical to TRBD1. The CDR3 spans 17 residues. CDR1 is MNHEY, CDR2 SVGEGT, per germline. The V segment lost 2 bases and the J segment 0 bases; nucleotides outside the gene matches: 7. CDR3 loop: CASSYVPGQGYSYEQYF. CDR3 nucleotides: TGTGCCAGCAGTTACGTTCCGGGACAGGGGTACTCCTACGAGCAGTACTTC.

The chain joins TRBV20-1 to TRBJ2-7; a weak D match, TRBD1 (6 bases). The CDR3 has 15 residues. Trimming shortened V by 0 bases and J by 0 bases, and 12 bases separated the two germline ends. Germline lookup yields CDR1 DFQATT and CDR2 SNEGSKA (reference sequence). The CDR3 is CSARDLWTDSYEQYF. CDR3 sequence (DNA): TGCAGTGCTAGAGATCTCTGGACAGACTCCTACGAGCAGTACTTC.

The chain couples TRBV12-3 or TRBV12-4 to TRBJ2-3; the D gene is possibly TRBD2 (5 bases). The CDR3 runs to 18 residues. V was pared by 0 bases and J by 0 bases, with 16 bases between. This CDR3 is CASSLALGAAMSTDTQYF. The DNA for the CDR3 is TGTGCCAGCAGTTTAGCGCTAGGAGCGGCAATGAGCACAGATACGCAGTATTTT.

The V gene is TRBV7-9, the J gene TRBJ2-1, with TRBD2 identical over 9 bases. V shed 5 bases and J 9 bases; nucleotides not matched to a gene: 11. Germline V gives CDR1 SEHNR, CDR2 FQNEAQ (reference sequence). The CDR3 loop spans 15 amino acids. CDR3 in DNA: TGTGCCAGCAGCACCTCCGCGGGGGGGCCATCTGAGCAGTTCTTC. This translates into CASSTSAGGPSEQFF.

This clonotype was counted ten times or more. The chain uses TRBV7-2 and TRBJ2-2; D is perhaps TRBD1 (6 bases). The CDR3 is 17 amino acids. Germline V lookup: CDR1 SGHTA, CDR2 FQGNSA. V lost 5 bases and J 5 bases, leaving 21 bases between the germline ends. The CDR3 bases are TGTGCCAGCAGCCCCCACCAACAGGGAATGGTTACCGGGGAGCTGTTTTTT. Translation: CASSPHQQGMVTGELFF.

This clonotype showed up many times. The genes are TRBV7-8 and TRBJ2-1; TRBD2 is a possible D gene (7 bases). Germline CDR1 is SGHVS and CDR2 is FQNEAQ. The CDR3 runs 17 residues. Trimming removed 4 bases at V and 4 bases at J, with 20 bases between. This CDR3 is CASSWGGGGAIYNEQFF. CDR3 in DNA: TGTGCCAGCAGCTGGGGGGGCGGGGGTGCAATTTACAATGAGCAGTTCTTC.

In the case of this clonotype: A much larger clone sits a single nucleotide away, making a read error possible. The rearrangement uses TRBV12-3 or TRBV12-4 and TRBJ2-1; D not certain. The CDR3 is made up of 13 amino acids. Here the CDR3 reads CASSPGPYNERFF. The CDR3 DNA is TGTGCCAGCAGTCCCGGGCCCTACAATGAGCGGTTCTTC.

The chain recombines TRBV4-2 with TRBJ1-1; unclear D gene. CDR3 length: 15 amino acids. V lost 4 bases and J lost 3, with 15 bases in between. The germline V gene encodes CDR1 LGHNA and CDR2 YNFKEQ. The CDR3 here is CASSREGSLDTEAFF. In DNA form, the CDR3 reads TGTGCCAGCAGCCGCGAAGGGTCCCTGGACACTGAAGCTTTCTTT.

In its sample, this clonotype was seen many times. The rearrangement links TRBV7-9 to TRBJ1-1; D gene unclear. Germline CDR1 and CDR2: SEHNR and FQNEAQ (reference sequence). V was cut by 2 bases and J by 6 bases, with 4 bases left in between. CDR3 length equals 11 residues. CDR3 coding DNA: TGTGCCAGCAGCTTAACTTCTGAAGCTTTCTTT. Translation: CASSLTSEAFF.

Many counts were recorded for this clonotype. V is TRBV7-2 and J is TRBJ2-1; 8 bases map to TRBD2. Trimming at V came to 1 base and at J to 1 base, leaving 9 bases not matched to a gene. Germline V gives CDR1 SGHTA, CDR2 FQGNSA. The CDR3 runs 18 residues. The CDR3 protein is CASSLVAGGAGSYNEQFF. Written as DNA, the CDR3 is TGTGCCAGCAGCTTAGTAGCCGGGGGGGCCGGTTCCTACAATGAGCAGTTCTTC.

The chain recombines TRBV20-1 with TRBJ2-3; maybe TRBD2 (5 bases). Germline loops: CDR1 DFQATT, CDR2 SNEGSKA (reference sequence). The length of the CDR3 is 13 residues. Trimming took 3 bases from V and 4 from J, leaving 11 bases between them. The CDR3 protein is CSARRGSADTQYF. CDR3 in DNA: TGCAGTGCTAGGCGAGGGTCGGCAGATACGCAGTATTTT.

This clonotype was picked up many times. The J gene is TRBJ2-3, the V gene TRBV7-2, with unresolved D. The CDR3 spans 12 residues. From germline, CDR1 is SGHTA and CDR2 FQGNSA. The V end was cut by 2 bases, the J end by 6 bases, with 6 bases between. The CDR3 is CASSLFSDTQYF. In DNA, the CDR3 is TGTGCCAGCAGCTTATTCTCCGATACGCAGTATTTT.

The chain joins TRBV28 to TRBJ2-4; 10 bases fit TRBD1. Germline CDR1 and CDR2: MDHEN and SYDVKM. This CDR3 has 14 residues. Trimming took 8 bases from V and 6 from J; bases not matched to a gene: 7. CDR3 coding DNA: TGTGCCAGCTTAACCCGGGACAGGGGAAACATTCAGTACTTC. Its protein product is CASLTRDRGNIQYF.

This CDR3 reads CAISPRSIVSGNTIYF. The CDR3 bases are TGTGCCATCAGTCCCCGATCAATCGTCTCTGGAAACACCATATATTTT. This rearrangement joins TRBV10-3 to TRBJ1-3; D is uncertain. V lost 5 bases, J lost 0 bases, and 14 bases lay in between. Germline CDR1 ENHRY, CDR2 SYGVKD. The length of the CDR3 is 16 residues.

The chain joins TRBV7-9 to TRBJ1-4, with 7 bases lining up with TRBD1. V dropped 6 bases and J dropped 4; count of bases not matched to a gene: 8. The CDR3 loop spans 15 amino acids. CDR1 and CDR2 from the germline V gene are SEHNR and FQNEAQ (reference sequence). This chain's CDR3 is CASRDLRDSNEKLFF. The CDR3, as DNA: TGTGCCAGCAGGGACCTCCGGGACAGTAATGAAAAACTGTTTTTT. The variable domain in full, with the rest retrieved from reference TRBV7-9 and TRBJ1-4, is DTGVSQNPRHKITKRGQNVTFRCDPISEHNRLYWYRQTLGQGPEFLTYFQNEAQLEKSRLLSDRFSAERPKGSFSTLEIQRTEQGDSAMYLCASRDLRDSNEKLFFGSGTQLSVL.

This clonotype was counted a few times. The chain has TRBV6-2 or TRBV6-3 and TRBJ1-1; D is ambiguous. CDR3 size: 13 residues. Germline V gene data show CDR1 as MNHEY and CDR2 as SVGEGT. V lost 4 bases and J 5 bases, leaving 11 bases between the germline ends. Here the CDR3 DNA reads TGTGCCAGCAGTTTTGGGTCTGGGACTGAAGCTTTCTTT. Amino acids: CASSFGSGTEAFF.

This clonotype has just a few counts. J is TRBJ2-1 and V is TRBV7-8; TRBD2 agrees at 9 bases. The CDR3 is 18 residues long. Per the germline V gene, CDR1 is SGHVS and CDR2 is FQNEAQ. J was trimmed by 0 bases and V by 4 bases; bases with no gene match: 10. The chain's CDR3 is CASSSRLNSGGSYNEQFF. The DNA of the CDR3 is TGTGCCAGCAGCTCCCGACTGAATAGCGGGGGCTCCTACAATGAGCAGTTCTTC.

This clonotype was recorded a few times. V usage is TRBV5-8 and J usage is TRBJ2-1, with unresolved D. This CDR3 spans 15 amino acids. V dropped 3 bases and J dropped 2 bases, with 12 bases sitting between them. Germline V gives CDR1 SGHTS, CDR2 YDEGEE. CDR3 in amino acids: CASSSEGFAYNEQFF. The CDR3 DNA sequence: TGTGCCAGCAGCTCCGAAGGATTCGCCTACAATGAGCAGTTCTTC.

The chain uses TRBV20-1 and TRBJ1-2; 10 nucleotides match TRBD1. Germline lookup yields CDR1 DFQATT and CDR2 SNEGSKA (reference sequence). This CDR3 comprises 17 residues. Trimming at V came to 5 bases and at J to 9 bases, leaving 21 bases not matched to a gene. The CDR3 sequence is CSAYNRDRGPLRWRYTF. In DNA, the CDR3 is TGCAGTGCTTATAACCGGGACAGGGGTCCGCTTCGGTGGCGCTACACCTTC.

The V and J genes are TRBV7-2 and TRBJ1-4, with D maybe TRBD1 (5 bases). The ends were cut back, 5 bases at V and 11 bases at J, with 9 bases in the middle. The length of the CDR3 is 11 residues. CDR1 and CDR2 from the germline V gene are SGHTA and FQGNSA. CDR3 protein: CASSTGGKLFF. In nucleotides, the CDR3 is TGTGCCAGCAGCACCGGGGGTAAACTGTTTTTT.

There are a few counts of this clonotype. The V and J genes are TRBV6-2 or TRBV6-3 and TRBJ1-6; 9 bases are shared with TRBD1. Germline CDR1 and CDR2: MNHEY and SVGEGT. The CDR3 contains 17 residues. Trimming removed 0 bases from V and 7 bases from J; junction bases left unmatched: 7. The chain's CDR3 is CASSYSGTGGRNSPLHF. CDR3 nucleotide sequence: TGTGCCAGCAGTTACTCAGGAACAGGGGGCCGCAATTCACCCCTCCACTTT.

This clonotype appeared a few times. The J gene is TRBJ2-3, the V gene TRBV7-2; 12 bases are a match to TRBD2. V lost 5 bases to trimming and J lost 2 bases; unmatched junction nucleotides: 8. This CDR3 comprises 17 residues. From germline, CDR1 is SGHTA and CDR2 FQGNSA. This CDR3 reads CASSRTSGGMYTDTQYF. Here the CDR3 DNA reads TGTGCCAGCAGCCGTACTAGCGGGGGGATGTACACAGATACGCAGTATTTT.